This T cell receptor beta chain is drawn from a study of blood T cell repertoires in COVID-19. On the study more broadly: Some COVID-19 samples were acute and others convalescent; all came from the United States, Italy and Spain. PBMCs, B-cell-depleted T cells, or T cells were the source of the cDNA or gDNA that made up the material.

Per the study methods: Estimation of nucleated cell counts was performed using reference gene primer amplification. The data were produced by immunoSEQ multiplex PCR, yet TCRdb's version contains in-frame clones alone and is incomplete. For V, J and clone size, that table is used; D and trimming come from the DNA. The table lists 45,000 to 70,000 clones, 89% of them singletons. Looked up from germline, CDR1 is LNHDA and CDR2 is SQIVND (reference sequence). This CDR3 region has 14 residues. Trimming shortened V by 5 bases and J by 0 bases, and 11 bases separated the two germline ends. The chain employs TRBV19 and TRBJ2-7, with D possibly being TRBD1 (5 bases). The sequencing sample was made of peripheral blood. This TCR was recovered from a woman aged 55-70 years with active COVID-19. CDR3 DNA: TGTGCCAGTAGTTCAGGGTTATTCTCCTACGAGCAGTACTTC. Amino acid sequence: CASSSGLFSYEQYF.